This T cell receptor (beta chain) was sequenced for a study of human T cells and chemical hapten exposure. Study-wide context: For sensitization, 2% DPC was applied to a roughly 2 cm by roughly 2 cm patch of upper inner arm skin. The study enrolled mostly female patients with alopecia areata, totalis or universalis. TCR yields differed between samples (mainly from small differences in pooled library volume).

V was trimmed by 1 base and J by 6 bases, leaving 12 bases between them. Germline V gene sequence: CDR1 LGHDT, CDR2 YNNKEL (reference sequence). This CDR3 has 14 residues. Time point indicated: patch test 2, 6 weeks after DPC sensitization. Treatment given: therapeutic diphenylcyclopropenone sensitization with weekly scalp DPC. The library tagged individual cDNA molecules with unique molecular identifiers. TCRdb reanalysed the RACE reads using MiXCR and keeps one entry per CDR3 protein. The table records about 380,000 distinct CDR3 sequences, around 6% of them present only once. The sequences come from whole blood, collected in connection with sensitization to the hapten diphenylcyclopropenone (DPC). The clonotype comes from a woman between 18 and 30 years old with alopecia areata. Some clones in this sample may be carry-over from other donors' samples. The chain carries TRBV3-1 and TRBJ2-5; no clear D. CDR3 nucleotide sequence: TGTGCCAGCAGCCAAGTTTTAGGGTTGAAGACCCAGTACTTC. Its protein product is CASSQVLGLKTQYF.